Below, one T cell receptor beta chain is given with its context. This sample was taken from a study of blood T cell repertoires in COVID-19. Turning to the study itself: In each case, the material was cDNA or gDNA derived from T cells, B-cell-depleted T cells, or PBMCs.

The CDR3 totals 13 residues. V dropped 7 bases and J dropped 6; count of bases not matched to a gene: 9. Germline CDR1 is LGHNT and CDR2 is FRNRAP. Method: immunoSEQ multiplex PCR; TCRdb's copy keeps in-frame clones and lacks some. The sample comprises 200,000 to 300,000 clones, 70% to 90% of which are singletons, and about 3.1% rests with the top ten. The rearrangement uses TRBV12-5 and TRBJ2-7, with 7 bases fitting TRBD1. The receptor was derived from a woman aged 25 to 45 who had recovered from COVID-19. Sample: peripheral blood. DNA for the CDR3: TGTGCTAGTGTCCAAGCAGGGGGTCTCGAGCAGTACTTC. This translates into CASVQAGGLEQYF.